This is a list of T cell receptor beta chains from one sample in a study of PD-L1 blockade in urothelial cancer. Repertoires were generated with immunoSEQ multiplex PCR, while TCRdb's copy carries only in-frame clones and drops some. Of about 120,000 clones in the sample, around 88% are singletons; the top ten hold about 1.8%. The source was PBMCs, collected around atezolizumab (anti-PD-L1) treatment. The receptors originated from a man aged 60-69 years with urothelial cancer. The CDR3 runs from the conserved cysteine through the conserved F or W. The D gene is left open where the match is weak. The size of a clone is reported for some rows only, either as once, few or many, or as a class for expanded clones.

clone size	V gene	D gene	J gene	CDR3 DNA	CDR3 protein
NA	TRBV6-5	TRBD2	TRBJ2-2	TGTGCCAGCAGAAGGACTAGTTCGAACACCGGGGAGCTGTTTTTT	CASRRTSSNTGELFF
NA	TRBV19	NA	TRBJ1-3	TGTGCCAGTAGACCCCCAGGGAACTCTGGAAACACCATATATTTT	CASRPPGNSGNTIYF
NA	TRBV5-1	NA	TRBJ2-1	TGCGCCAGCAGCTTGGGGGGGCTACAGCGGTCACGGATGAATGAGCAGTTCTTC	CASSLGGLQRSRMNEQFF
NA	TRBV11-2	NA	TRBJ1-5	TGTGCCAGCAGCTTAGGACAGAGCAATCAGCCCCAGCATTTT	CASSLGQSNQPQHF
NA	TRBV5-4	NA	TRBJ1-2	TGTGCCAGCAGCTTCGGACCCGGGGGTGGCTACACCTTC	CASSFGPGGGYTF
NA	TRBV19	TRBD1	TRBJ1-2	TGTGCCAGTAGTATAGCTGGACAGGGGGGATGGCAGGGCTACACCTTC	CASSIAGQGGWQGYTF
NA	TRBV4-2	TRBD1	TRBJ1-2	TGTGCCAGCAGCCAAGGTTTAGGCTCCGGACAGGGGGGACCTTTTGGTGGCTACACCTTC	CASSQGLGSGQGGPFGGYTF
NA	TRBV11-1	TRBD2	TRBJ2-6	TGTGCCAGCAGCATGCCCCGGCGGGGGGGCTCGGGCGGGGCCAACGTCCTGACTTTC	CASSMPRRGGSGGANVLTF
NA	TRBV4-2	NA	TRBJ1-6	TGTGCCAGCAGCCAAGATCCCAGGGGTAGCTCCTATAATTCACCCCTCCACTTT	CASSQDPRGSSYNSPLHF
once	TRBV2	TRBD1	TRBJ1-5	TGTGCCAGCAGTGAAACAGGGGGTCGCAATCAGCCCCAGCATTTT	CASSETGGRNQPQHF
NA	TRBV5-4	TRBD2	TRBJ2-3	TGTGCCAGCAGCCAGGGACTAGCGGGAACAGATACGCAGTATTTT	CASSQGLAGTDTQYF
NA	TRBV2	TRBD1	TRBJ2-1	TGTGCCAGCAGTGGACAGGGAAAGTTTTACAATGAGCAGTTCTTC	CASSGQGKFYNEQFF
NA	TRBV5-1	TRBD1	TRBJ1-2	TGCGCCAGCAGCGCGGGACAGGGGAATTACCTAAACTATGGCTACACCTTC	CASSAGQGNYLNYGYTF
NA	TRBV5-1	NA	TRBJ1-6	TGCGCCAGCAGCTTGGCTTGGGGCCAGAATTCACCCCTCCACTTT	CASSLAWGQNSPLHF
NA	TRBV9	TRBD2	TRBJ2-7	TGTGCCAGCAGCCAGGGACCCGGGGGGTCCTACGAGCAGTACTTC	CASSQGPGGSYEQYF
NA	TRBV7-9	NA	TRBJ1-1	TGTGCCAGCAGCTTGGAGTGGACAGCAAACACTGAAGCTTTCTTT	CASSLEWTANTEAFF
NA	TRBV6-1	TRBD1	TRBJ2-5	TGTGCCAGCAGTATGCAGGGGGCTTGGGAAGAGACCCAGTACTTC	CASSMQGAWEETQYF
NA	TRBV10-3	TRBD1	TRBJ1-2	TGTGCCAGCGGACAGGGGGTCAAGGGCTACACCTTC	CASGQGVKGYTF
NA	TRBV4-1	NA	TRBJ2-1	TGCGCCAGCAGCGGGGGGTCTAGTGAGCAGTTCTTC	CASSGGSSEQFF
NA	TRBV11-3	TRBD2	TRBJ2-3	TGTGCCAGCAGCTCCCCAGCGGGGGGGCGAGATACGCAGTATTTT	CASSSPAGGRDTQYF
few	TRBV19	NA	TRBJ1-5	TGTGCCAGTAGTGGGGCGGATAGCAATCAGCCCCAGCATTTT	CASSGADSNQPQHF
once	TRBV7-2	TRBD1	TRBJ1-1	TGTGCCAGCAGCTTAAGGGGGCGGAACACTGAAGCTTTCTTT	CASSLRGRNTEAFF
NA	TRBV10-2	TRBD2	TRBJ2-5	TGCGCCAGCAGCCGGACTAGCGGGGAAGAGACCCAGTACTTC	CASSRTSGEETQYF
once	TRBV7-2	NA	TRBJ1-2	TGTGCCAGCAGCCTAGGGAGGGATCACTATGGCTACACCTTC	CASSLGRDHYGYTF
NA	TRBV11-2	NA	TRBJ1-2	TGTGCCAGCAGCCCAAGAGTGGACATCTATGGCTACACCTTC	CASSPRVDIYGYTF
once	TRBV2	TRBD1	TRBJ2-2	TGTGCCAGCGCCCGGACAGGGGACACCGGGGAGCTGTTTTTT	CASARTGDTGELFF
NA	TRBV5-1	NA	TRBJ2-1	TGCGCCAGCAGCTTGGTGGTTGGGAGCTCCTACAATGAGCAGTTCTTC	CASSLVVGSSYNEQFF
NA	TRBV6-5	TRBD1	TRBJ1-4	TGTGCCAGCAGTTACGACAGGGGGCACGAAAAACTGTTTTTT	CASSYDRGHEKLFF
NA	TRBV9	TRBD2	TRBJ2-5	TGTGCCAGCAGCCCCGAGACGGGGGGGCGTGAGACCCAGTACTTC	CASSPETGGRETQYF
NA	TRBV7-2	TRBD1	TRBJ2-7	TGTGCCAGCAGCCAACACGGGACAGCGTTCTCCTACGAGCAGTACTTC	CASSQHGTAFSYEQYF
NA	TRBV9	NA	TRBJ2-2	TGTGCCAGCAGCCCTGACAGGCACACCGGGGAGCTGTTTTTT	CASSPDRHTGELFF